This TCR beta chain appears in the sequencing data of a study of shared clonotypes between healthy human individuals. Germline CDR1 SGHVS, CDR2 FNYEAQ. The CDR3 extends over 18 amino acids. V was cut by 5 bases and J by 0 bases, with 20 bases left in between. The assay was immunoSEQ multiplex PCR, and TCRdb's table has in-frame clones only and misses some. Here the sample spans about 2.3 million clones, 80% to 95% being singletons. Material: naive CD4+ T cells from PBMCs. Noted subset: CD45RA+ positively selected. This TCR was sampled from a young man in good health. Some clones in this sample may be carry-over from other donors' samples. J is TRBJ2-4 and V is TRBV7-6; D perhaps matches TRBD2 (5 bases). The CDR3 protein is CASSPGWARGLAKNIQYF. The CDR3 DNA sequence: TGTGCCAGCAGCCCCGGTTGGGCTCGGGGTTTAGCCAAAAACATTCAGTACTTC.